Included here is one T cell receptor (beta chain) sequence, with context. This record belongs to a study of OX40 agonist ivuxolimab in advanced cancers. Looking at the study overall: Dose-escalation patients suffered from hepatocellular carcinoma, melanoma, renal cell or head and neck cancer. Males comprised about 84% of the group, whose mean age was approximately 60 years (range roughly 20 to 90).

The timepoints at which blood was sampled were baseline, cycle 4 day 1, and cycle 7 day 1. The CDR3 length is 15 residues. V was cut by 6 bases and J by 2 bases, with 16 bases left in between. Per the germline V gene, CDR1 is LGHNT and CDR2 is FRNRAP. Sequencing used immunoSEQ multiplex PCR; TCRdb keeps in-frame clones, though not all of them. The sample includes tens of thousands of clones, around 86% of them seen just once. Sample: CD4+ or CD8+ T cells sorted from blood, taken in a trial of the OX40 agonist ivuxolimab. The chain has TRBV12-5 and TRBJ1-2; a possible D gene is TRBD1 (6 bases). The TCR originated in an adult with an advanced solid tumor such as melanoma, head and neck, liver or kidney cancer. This chain's CDR3 is CASGPDSLHNYGYTF. The CDR3 region has the DNA TGTGCTAGTGGCCCGGACAGCCTACACAACTATGGCTACACCTTC.